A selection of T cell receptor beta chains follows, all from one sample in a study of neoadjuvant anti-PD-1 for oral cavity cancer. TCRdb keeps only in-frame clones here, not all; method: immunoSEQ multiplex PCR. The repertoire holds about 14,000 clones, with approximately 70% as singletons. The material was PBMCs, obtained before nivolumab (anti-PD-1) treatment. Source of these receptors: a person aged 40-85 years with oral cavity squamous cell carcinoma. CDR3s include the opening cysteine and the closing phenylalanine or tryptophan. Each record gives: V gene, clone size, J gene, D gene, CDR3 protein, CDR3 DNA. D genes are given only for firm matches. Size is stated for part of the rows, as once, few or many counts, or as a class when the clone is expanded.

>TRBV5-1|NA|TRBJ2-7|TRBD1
CASSSRDRDDEQYF
TGCGCCAGCAGCTCCCGGGACAGGGATGACGAGCAGTACTTC
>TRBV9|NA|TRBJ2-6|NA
CASLRSYKQSRANVLTF
TGTGCCAGCCTACGGTCGTACAAACAAAGTCGGGCCAACGTCCTGACTTTC
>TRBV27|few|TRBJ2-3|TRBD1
CASIPGGAGTDTQYF
TGTGCCAGCATCCCAGGGGGCGCGGGCACAGATACGCAGTATTTT
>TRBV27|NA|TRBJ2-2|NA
CASSLLVSSTDTGELFF
TGTGCCAGCAGTTTATTGGTTTCTAGCACCGACACCGGGGAGCTGTTTTTT
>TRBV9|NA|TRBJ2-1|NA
CASSVEAGLLNEQFF
TGTGCCAGCAGCGTAGAGGCTGGACTACTCAATGAGCAGTTCTTC
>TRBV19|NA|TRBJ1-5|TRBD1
CASSTGGPDQPQHF
TGTGCCAGTAGTACAGGGGGCCCCGATCAGCCCCAGCATTTT
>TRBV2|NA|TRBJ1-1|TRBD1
CASRARQGLASGTEAFF
TGTGCCAGCAGGGCCAGACAGGGGTTGGCCTCAGGCACTGAAGCTTTCTTT
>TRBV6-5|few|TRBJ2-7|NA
CASSPLGTGPYEQYF
TGTGCCAGCAGCCCGCTAGGGACCGGACCCTACGAGCAGTACTTC
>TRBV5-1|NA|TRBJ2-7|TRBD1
CASSPDRGGYEQYF
TGCGCCAGCAGCCCGGACAGGGGAGGCTACGAGCAGTACTTC
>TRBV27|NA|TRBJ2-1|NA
CASTPEGGYIYNEQFF
TGTGCCAGCACCCCAGAGGGGGGGTACATCTACAATGAGCAGTTCTTC
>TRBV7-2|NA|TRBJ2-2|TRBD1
CASRSGTGRTGELFF
TGTGCCAGCAGGTCCGGGACAGGCCGAACCGGGGAGCTGTTTTTT
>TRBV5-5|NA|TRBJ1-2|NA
CASSFGLTYYGYTF
TGTGCCAGCAGCTTTGGGTTGACCTACTATGGCTACACCTTC
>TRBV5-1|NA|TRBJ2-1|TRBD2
CASSLGGVWLAGVSYNEQFF
TGCGCCAGCAGCTTGGGAGGCGTTTGGTTAGCGGGTGTTTCCTACAATGAGCAGTTCTTC
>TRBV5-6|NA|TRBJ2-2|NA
CASSFGPGKTGELFF
TGTGCCAGCAGCTTCGGTCCGGGAAAAACCGGGGAGCTGTTTTTT
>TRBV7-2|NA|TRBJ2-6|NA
CASATRGGAGANVLTF
TGTGCCAGCGCCACTAGAGGGGGGGCCGGGGCCAACGTCCTGACTTTC
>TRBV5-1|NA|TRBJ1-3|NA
CASSLFTGTGNTIYF
TGCGCCAGCAGCTTATTTACAGGGACTGGAAACACCATATATTTT
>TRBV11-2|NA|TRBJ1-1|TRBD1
CASRSLYRGRTEAFF
TGTGCCAGCAGAAGCCTTTACAGGGGGCGGACTGAAGCTTTCTTT
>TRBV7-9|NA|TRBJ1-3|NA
CASRDSSRGNTIYF
TGTGCCAGCAGGGACAGTTCCAGGGGAAACACCATATATTTT
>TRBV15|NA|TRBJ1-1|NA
CATSRDPVGSEAFF
TGTGCCACCAGCAGGGACCCAGTAGGGTCTGAAGCTTTCTTT
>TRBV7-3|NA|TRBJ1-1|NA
CASSLSANTEAFF
TGTGCCAGCAGCTTAAGTGCGAACACTGAAGCTTTCTTT
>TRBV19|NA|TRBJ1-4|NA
CASSTNPLLREKLFF
TGTGCCAGTAGTACCAACCCCTTGCTTAGAGAAAAACTGTTTTTT
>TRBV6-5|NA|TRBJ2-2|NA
CASSYGGNTGELFF
TGTGCCAGCAGTTACGGCGGGAATACCGGGGAGCTGTTTTTT
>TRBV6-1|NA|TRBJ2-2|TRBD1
CASSPGGETGELFF
TGTGCCAGCAGTCCAGGGGGCGAGACCGGGGAGCTGTTTTTT
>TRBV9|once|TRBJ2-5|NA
CASSVVGGQGETQYF
TGTGCCAGCAGCGTCGTGGGGGGTCAGGGAGAGACCCAGTACTTC
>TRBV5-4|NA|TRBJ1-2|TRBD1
CASSPWTGGDYGYTF
TGTGCCAGCAGCCCGTGGACAGGGGGCGACTATGGCTACACCTTC
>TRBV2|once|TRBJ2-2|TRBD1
CASSEGDRVSDLGELFF
TGTGCCAGCAGTGAGGGGGACAGGGTTTCGGATCTCGGGGAGCTGTTTTTT
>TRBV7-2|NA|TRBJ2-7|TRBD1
CASINDRGGEQYF
TGTGCCAGCATCAACGACAGGGGGGGCGAGCAGTACTTC
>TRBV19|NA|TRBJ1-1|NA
CASTSSGTPRGNTEAFF
TGTGCCAGTACATCATCGGGGACCCCTCGTGGAAACACTGAAGCTTTCTTT
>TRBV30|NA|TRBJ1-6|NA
CAWRAGTRNSPLHF
TGTGCCTGGAGAGCAGGGACAAGGAATTCACCCCTCCACTTT